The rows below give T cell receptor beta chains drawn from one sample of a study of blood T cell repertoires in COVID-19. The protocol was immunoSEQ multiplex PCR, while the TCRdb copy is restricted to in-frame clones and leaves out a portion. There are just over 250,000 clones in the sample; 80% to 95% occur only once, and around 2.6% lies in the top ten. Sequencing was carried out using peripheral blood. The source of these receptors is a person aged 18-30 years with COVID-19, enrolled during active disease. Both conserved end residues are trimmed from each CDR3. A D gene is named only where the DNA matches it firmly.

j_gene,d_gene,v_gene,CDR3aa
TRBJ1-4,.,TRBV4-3,ASSQGLGQLNEKLF
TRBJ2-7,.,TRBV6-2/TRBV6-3,ASSPEDRFSYEQY
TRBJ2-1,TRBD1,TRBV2,ATISGTGGYNEQF
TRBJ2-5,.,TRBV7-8,ASSLSENQETQY
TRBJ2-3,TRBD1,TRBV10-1,ASSDRGDRGTDTQY
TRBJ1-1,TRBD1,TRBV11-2,ASSGYLGQGILGTEAF
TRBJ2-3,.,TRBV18,ASSRDSHTDTQY
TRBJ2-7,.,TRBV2,ASSEHGSTY
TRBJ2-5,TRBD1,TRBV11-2,ASSFDRGRETQY
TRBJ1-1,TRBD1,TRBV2,ASSGQGLEAF
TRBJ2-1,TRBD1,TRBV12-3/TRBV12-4,ASTGGREQF
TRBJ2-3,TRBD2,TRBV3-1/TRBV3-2,ASSPRAGTSDDTQY
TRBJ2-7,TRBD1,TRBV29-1,SVERTGSYEQY
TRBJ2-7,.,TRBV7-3,ASSLEHSSYEQY
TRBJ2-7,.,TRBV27,ASSLLPGSPYEQY
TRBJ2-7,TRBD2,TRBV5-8,ASSDKGLAGAYEQY
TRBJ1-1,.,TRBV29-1,SVEAGILRTEAF
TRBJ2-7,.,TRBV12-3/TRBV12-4,ASSSSSEQY
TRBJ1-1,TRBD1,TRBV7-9,ASSYRRGQGAGSTEAF
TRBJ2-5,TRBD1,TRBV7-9,ASSPGTGQETQY
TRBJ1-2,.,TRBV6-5,ASGQGYGYT
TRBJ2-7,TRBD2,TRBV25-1,ASSEERLAGVDSYEQY
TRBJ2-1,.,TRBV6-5,ASSLRNNEQF
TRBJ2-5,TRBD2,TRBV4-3,ASSQVGGEETQY
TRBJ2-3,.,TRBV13,ASSIGQTDTQY
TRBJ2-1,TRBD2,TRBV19,ASSIRGTSERYNEQF
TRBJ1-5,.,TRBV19,ASSQQGGQPQH
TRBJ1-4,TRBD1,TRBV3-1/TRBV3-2,ASSLRQGEESLF
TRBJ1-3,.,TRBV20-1,SASKAEDFVDTIY
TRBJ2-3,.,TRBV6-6,ASSFGGHTDTQY
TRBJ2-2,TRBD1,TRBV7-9,ASSLLTGGTTGELF
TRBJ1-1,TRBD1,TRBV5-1,ASRGQGNTEAF
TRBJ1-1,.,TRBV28,ASSGGQLNTEAF
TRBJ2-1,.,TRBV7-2,ASSLESEDEQF
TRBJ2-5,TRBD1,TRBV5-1,ASSSQGAGETQY
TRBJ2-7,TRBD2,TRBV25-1,ASSNPRTSGRGAYEQY
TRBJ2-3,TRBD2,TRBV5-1,ASSPGLAGGRTDTQY
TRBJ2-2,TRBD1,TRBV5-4,ASSSRDSPGELF
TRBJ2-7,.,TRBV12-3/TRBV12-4,ASSFHSRGEQY
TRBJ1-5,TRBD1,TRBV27,ASSRTTGYNQPQH
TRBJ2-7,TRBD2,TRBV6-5,ASSYLGGYEQY
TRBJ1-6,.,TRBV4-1,ASSQVEGVIYNSPLH
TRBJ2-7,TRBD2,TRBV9,ASTRGGTPYEQY
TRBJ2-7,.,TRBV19,ASSTARGEQY
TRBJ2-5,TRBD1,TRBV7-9,ASSAGTGGAETQY
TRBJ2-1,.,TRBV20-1,SASPALAPLLNNEQF
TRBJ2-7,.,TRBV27,ASSPSGVSEQY
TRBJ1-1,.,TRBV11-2,ASSLDRGVTRKMNTEAF
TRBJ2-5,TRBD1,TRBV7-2,ASSNRGVQETQY
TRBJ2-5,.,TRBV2,ASSEQKETQY
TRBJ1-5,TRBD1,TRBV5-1,ASSLGTGGDQPQH
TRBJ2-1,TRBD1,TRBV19,ASSQQGLNEQF
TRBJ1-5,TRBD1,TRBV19,ASSTGGNQPQH
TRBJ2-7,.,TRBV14,ASSLSGGSWAYEQY
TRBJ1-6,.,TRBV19,ASSINQGINSPLH
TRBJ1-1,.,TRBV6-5,ASSGTNTEAF
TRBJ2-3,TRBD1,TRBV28,ASSSGTGHYTDTQY
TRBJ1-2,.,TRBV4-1,ASSHQGYGYT